This TCR beta chain derives from a study of shared clonotypes between healthy human individuals. Looking at the study overall: Aged 18 to 49, the donors were a couple of women and a few men.

This CDR3 has 13 amino acids. The germline V and J ends were trimmed by 3 bases and 2 bases, with 7 bases remaining between them. The germline CDR1 and CDR2 sequences are LNHDA and SQIVND (reference sequence). Genomic DNA of each subset was evenly split across several immunoSEQ plates. Method: immunoSEQ multiplex PCR; TCRdb's copy keeps in-frame clones and lacks some. The sample yields about 99,000 clones, roughly 45% seen once. The chain joins TRBV19 to TRBJ2-5; no reliable D call. This clonotype was obtained from a middle-aged woman in good health. Some clones in this sample may be carry-over from other donors' samples. Material for sequencing was PBMCs. The CDR3 sequence: CASSINGQETQYF. DNA of the CDR3: TGTGCCAGTAGTATCAATGGACAAGAGACCCAGTACTTC.